Sequencing of this TCR beta chain was carried out in a study of OX40 agonist ivuxolimab in advanced cancers. The data were produced by immunoSEQ multiplex PCR, yet TCRdb's version contains in-frame clones alone and is incomplete. The sample includes around 65,000 clones, more than 85% of them seen just once. V shed 3 bases and J shed 8 bases, with 8 bases lying between them. The CDR3 is 12 residues long. The germline V gene encodes CDR1 MDHEN and CDR2 SYDVKM. The J gene is TRBJ2-1, the V gene TRBV28; no definite D call. The input for sequencing was CD4+ or CD8+ T cells sorted from blood, taken in a trial of the OX40 agonist ivuxolimab. This receptor was obtained from an adult with an advanced solid tumor such as melanoma, head and neck, liver or kidney cancer. In nucleotides, the CDR3 is TGTGCCAGCAGTTTCCGAATCGATGAGCAGTTCTTC. Protein: CASSFRIDEQFF.